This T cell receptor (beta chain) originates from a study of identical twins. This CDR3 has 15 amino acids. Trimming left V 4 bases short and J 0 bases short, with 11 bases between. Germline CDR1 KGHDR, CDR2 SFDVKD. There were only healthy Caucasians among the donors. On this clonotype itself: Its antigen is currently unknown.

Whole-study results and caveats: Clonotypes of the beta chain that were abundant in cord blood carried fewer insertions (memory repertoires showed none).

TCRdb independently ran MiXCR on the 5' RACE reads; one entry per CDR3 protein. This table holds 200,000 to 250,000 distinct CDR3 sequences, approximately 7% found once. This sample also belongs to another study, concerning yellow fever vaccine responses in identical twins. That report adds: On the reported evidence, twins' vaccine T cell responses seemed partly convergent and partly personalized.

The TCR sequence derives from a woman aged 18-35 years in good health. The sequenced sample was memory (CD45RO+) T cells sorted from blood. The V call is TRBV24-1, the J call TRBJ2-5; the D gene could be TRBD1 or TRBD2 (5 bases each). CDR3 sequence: CATSDSGTYQETQYF. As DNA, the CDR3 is TGTGCCACCAGTGACTCCGGGACCTACCAAGAGACCCAGTACTTC.